This paragraph reports one T cell receptor beta chain. Its matching antigen is unknown. The CDR3 is made up of 11 amino acids. The data belong to a study of CD4 T cells in relation to SARS-CoV-2 and coronaviruses. Study in general: The restricting HLA molecule for shared crossreactive spike epitopes was mapped. Study outcomes and limitations: Memory recall responses, not primary responses primed in culture, are what the assay detects. No donor gave both pre-pandemic and post-infection samples.

Naive and memory CD4+ T cell DNA was deep-sequenced without culture. Only in-frame clones appear in the TCRdb table, and some are missing; sequencing was by immunoSEQ multiplex PCR. The table lists about 65,000 clones, 87% of them singletons. Before the COVID-19 pandemic, during about 2011-2019, CD4+ T cells were taken from unexposed donors. The rearrangement uses TRBV21-1 and TRBJ1-2. TRBV21-1 is reported as a pseudogene. Sequencing was carried out using memory CD4+ T cells from PBMCs. This clonotype originated in a human donor in good health. CDR3 DNA sequence: TGTGCCAGCATTCTAACCGGTGGCTACACCTTC. It is translated as CASILTGGYTF.